Shown below are 18 T cell receptor beta chains from a single sample sequenced in a study of cytotoxic CD8 clonotypes in ibrutinib-treated CLL. Profiling relied on immunoSEQ multiplex PCR, and the TCRdb table lists in-frame clones only, not all of them. Of 100,000 to 150,000 clones detected, approximately 85% appear once; the ten largest clones hold under 2.5%. Specimen: PBMCs, collected after 24 months of ibrutinib treatment. The receptors were gathered from a human donor with chronic lymphocytic leukemia.

CDR3 sequence reads: CASSLSGQETQYF. The CDR3 coding sequence is TGCGCCAGCAGCTTGAGTGGGCAAGAGACCCAGTACTTC. The chain couples TRBV5-1 to TRBJ2-5; unclear D gene. The V end lost 1 base, the J end lost 2 bases, and 6 bases lay between the germline ends. The length of the CDR3 is 13 residues. Per the germline V gene, CDR1 is SGHRS and CDR2 is YFSETQ.

The chain uses TRBV7-2 and TRBJ2-7, with D perhaps matching TRBD2 (6 bases). The CDR3 runs 16 residues. From germline, CDR1 is SGHTA and CDR2 FQGNSA. V was shortened by 1 base and J by 1 base, with 14 bases between the two germline ends. The CDR3 is CASSLGSGGGSYEQYF. DNA of the CDR3: TGTGCCAGCAGCTTAGGTTCCGGGGGAGGTTCCTACGAGCAGTACTTC.

This clone appeared a few times. At one boundary the junction diverges from the germline segment, which might be a read error. The chain is built from TRBV30 and TRBJ1-2; D may be TRBD1 (5 bases). This CDR3 is built from 14 residues. Germline CDR1 is GTSNPN and CDR2 is SVGIG (reference sequence). CDR3 region: CAWRGWGSGYGYTF. In nucleotides, the CDR3 is TGTGCCTGGAGGGGATGGGGCAGTGGGTATGGGTACACCTTC.

CDR3 region: CASSLEPIGPSSYNEQFF. In DNA form, the CDR3 reads TGTGCCAGCAGCTTGGAACCAATAGGGCCGAGCTCCTACAATGAGCAGTTCTTC. This chain joins TRBV5-5 and TRBJ2-1; D call uncertain. Germline assignment: CDR1 SGHKS and CDR2 YYEKEE (reference sequence). The CDR3 loop spans 18 amino acids. Between the trimmed V and J ends, which lost 0 bases and 0 bases, there was a span of 16 bases. The variable domain in full, with the rest retrieved from reference TRBV5-5 and TRBJ2-1, is DAGVTQSPTHLIKTRGQQVTLRCSPISGHKSVSWYQQVLGQGPQFIFQYYEKEERGRGNFPDRFSARQFPNYSSELNVNALLLGDSALYLCASSLEPIGPSSYNEQFFGPGTRLTVL.

V and J are TRBV28 and TRBJ1-6, with TRBD1 as a possible D gene (6 bases). Deletions cut 1 base from V and 7 bases from J, with 17 bases between. The CDR3 runs to 17 residues. CDR1 and CDR2 (germline): MDHEN, SYDVKM. This CDR3 is CASSLFVGQGRNSPLHF. The CDR3 DNA follows: TGTGCCAGCAGTTTATTCGTCGGGCAGGGGCGAAATTCACCCCTCCACTTT.

The chain carries TRBV12-5 and TRBJ2-1; TRBD2 aligns across 10 bases. Germline CDR1 reads LGHNT; CDR2 reads FRNRAP. This CDR3 has 16 residues. V lost 4 bases, J lost 7 bases, and 10 bases stayed unmatched. The CDR3 sequence is CASGCPLAGVCNEQFF. DNA for the CDR3: TGTGCTAGTGGTTGCCCCCTAGCGGGAGTCTGTAATGAGCAGTTCTTC.

The rearrangement uses TRBV5-1 and TRBJ2-5; D possibly corresponds to TRBD2 (6 bases). V was cut by 0 bases and J by 5 bases, with 11 bases left in between. The CDR3 runs to 14 residues. Germline CDR1 reads SGHRS; CDR2 reads YFSETQ. This CDR3 is CASSLAMTSETQYF. CDR3 bases: TGCGCCAGCAGCTTGGCCATGACTAGTGAGACCCAGTACTTC.

The J gene is TRBJ2-7, the V gene TRBV28; maybe TRBD2 (5 bases). Germline values: CDR1 MDHEN, CDR2 SYDVKM. The CDR3 has 13 amino acids. Deletions cut 9 bases from V and 6 bases from J, with 18 bases between. The CDR3 here is CASQSGLASEQYF. In DNA form, the CDR3 reads TGTGCCAGTCAAAGCGGACTTGCCAGCGAGCAGTACTTC.

This rearrangement joins TRBV15 to TRBJ1-2; tentatively, D is TRBD1 (6 bases). Germline V CDR1 and CDR2: LNHNV, YYDKDF (reference sequence). V lost 3 bases and J 6 bases, leaving 14 bases between the germline ends. The CDR3 runs to 14 residues. CDR3 coding DNA: TGTGCCACCAGCAGGGCGACAGGATCCCATGGCTACACCTTC. Translation: CATSRATGSHGYTF.

This clone was seen once. The chain is built from TRBV18 and TRBJ2-7; D perhaps matches TRBD1 (5 bases). Looked up from germline, CDR1 is KGHSH and CDR2 is LQKENI. There are 15 residues in the CDR3. V lost 2 bases and J lost 2, with 13 bases in between. In DNA form, the CDR3 reads TGTGCCAGCTCACCATCGAAAGGGGCGGCCTACGAGCAGTACTTC. Its translation is CASSPSKGAAYEQYF.

This rearrangement joins TRBV2 to TRBJ2-1; TRBD2 aligns across 16 bases. The V gene's germline CDR1 is SNHLY and CDR2 FYNNEI. The CDR3 is 17 amino acids. V dropped 11 bases and J dropped 4; count of bases not matched to a gene: 11. CDR3 in DNA: TGTGCCTGGGGCGGGACTAGCGGGAGGGATTCTTACAATGAGCAGTTCTTC. Translated: CAWGGTSGRDSYNEQFF.

The chain couples TRBV15 to TRBJ1-3, with D unclear. There are 19 residues in the CDR3. Per the germline V gene, CDR1 is LNHNV and CDR2 is YYDKDF (reference sequence). V shed 5 bases and J shed 0 bases, with 23 bases lying between them. The CDR3 protein is CATSRTRTAMGASGNTIYF. CDR3 nucleotides: TGTGCCACCAGCCGAACAAGGACGGCGATGGGAGCCTCTGGAAACACCATATATTTT.

The chain carries TRBV7-8 and TRBJ2-3, with a weak D call TRBD2 (6 bases). The CDR3 has 15 amino acids. V lost 3 bases and J lost 0, with 10 bases in between. Germline V gene sequence: CDR1 SGHVS, CDR2 FQNEAQ. The DNA for the CDR3 is TGTGCCAGCAGCTTTCCCGGGACTAGCACAGATACGCAGTATTTT. Translated: CASSFPGTSTDTQYF.

The rearrangement links TRBV19 to TRBJ1-1; possible D gene TRBD1, 5 bases. CDR3 length equals 15 residues. CDR1 and CDR2 (germline): LNHDA, SQIVND (reference sequence). Deletions cut 6 bases from V and 3 bases from J, with 17 bases between. In nucleotides, the CDR3 is TGTGCCAGTAGCCTAGGGGTACCCGGGGACACTGAAGCTTTCTTT. This gives the protein CASSLGVPGDTEAFF.

V gene TRBV9 combines with J gene TRBJ1-1; possibly TRBD1 for D (6 bases). V was shortened by 7 bases and J by 4 bases, with 11 bases between the two germline ends. CDR3 length: 12 amino acids. Germline lookup yields CDR1 SGDLS and CDR2 YYNGEE. DNA of the CDR3: TGTGCCAGCCGGGGGGCTCGCACTGAAGCTTTCTTT. It is translated as CASRGARTEAFF.

This chain uses TRBV6-5 with TRBJ2-1; tentatively, D is TRBD2 (6 bases). Trimming removed 1 base from V and 10 bases from J, with 11 bases in between. Germline lookup yields CDR1 MNHEY and CDR2 SVGAGI. CDR3 length: 13 amino acids. The CDR3 DNA reads TGTGCCAGCAGTTACTTGAGGACTACCGAGCAGTTCTTC. It yields the protein CASSYLRTTEQFF.

V gene TRBV7-8 combines with J gene TRBJ2-7; D is unresolved. The V gene lost 0 bases and the J gene lost 2 bases, with 8 bases spanning the gap. The CDR3 length is 14 residues. Germline CDR1 SGHVS, CDR2 FQNEAQ. The CDR3: CASSLALGTYEQYF. The CDR3 DNA is TGTGCCAGCAGCTTAGCCCTCGGCACCTACGAGCAGTACTTC.

DNA for the CDR3: TGTGCCAGCAGCTTAGCGGGGGGGTCCCAAGAGACCCAGTACTTC. It encodes CASSLAGGSQETQYF. V is TRBV11-2 and J is TRBJ2-5; 8 nucleotides line up with TRBD2. The CDR3 spans 15 residues. V dropped 1 base and J dropped 1; count of bases not matched to a gene: 2. In germline, CDR1 is SGHAT, CDR2 FQNNGV.